The 22 T cell receptor beta chains reported below all come from one sample, sequenced in a study of T-cell memory formation after mild COVID-19. TCRdb re-called the 5' RACE reads with MiXCR, one entry per CDR3 protein. The sample yields about 470,000 distinct CDR3 sequences, 15% to 20% seen once. Sequencing was carried out using PBMCs or a T cell subset sorted from them (not recorded which). All receptors come from an adult woman who had mild COVID-19 (a few samples of this study predate the infection). Cell type and time point are not known.

This clonotype appeared a few times. This chain connects TRBV5-1 to TRBJ1-2; TRBD1 matches 7 bases. This CDR3 contains 14 residues. V dropped 3 bases and J dropped 4; count of bases not matched to a gene: 6. Germline assignment: CDR1 SGHRS and CDR2 YFSETQ. This chain's CDR3 is CASSSGQVAYGYTF. The CDR3 nucleotides read TGCGCCAGCAGCTCTGGACAGGTGGCCTATGGCTACACCTTC.

The rearrangement links TRBV7-9 to TRBJ2-5; D unresolved. The CDR3 contains 14 residues. Between the trimmed V and J ends, which lost 5 bases and 2 bases, there was a span of 12 bases. CDR1 is SEHNR, CDR2 FQNEAQ, per germline (reference sequence). Here the CDR3 reads CASSRQVPQETQYF. CDR3 bases: TGTGCCAGCAGCCGACAAGTGCCACAAGAGACCCAGTACTTC.

The gene calls are TRBV5-1 and TRBJ2-1; 9 bases agree with TRBD1. V shed 1 base and J 8 bases; nucleotides not matched to a gene: 4. The CDR3 sequence is 14 residues long. Germline values: CDR1 SGHRS, CDR2 YFSETQ. The CDR3 sequence is CASSLSGQGYEQFF. The CDR3, as DNA: TGCGCCAGCAGCTTGTCGGGACAGGGATATGAGCAGTTCTTC.

The rearrangement joins TRBV29-1 to TRBJ1-2; 11 bases match TRBD1. This CDR3 has 17 amino acids. Germline CDR1 and CDR2: SQVTM and ANQGSEA. V gave up 2 bases and J gave up 4 bases; unmatched junction bases: 12. CDR3 sequence: CSVESWGTGGTLYGYTF. The CDR3 DNA follows: TGCAGCGTTGAATCTTGGGGGACAGGGGGAACCCTCTATGGCTACACCTTC.

The rearrangement links TRBV5-1 to TRBJ1-1, with D unresolved. The ends were cut back, 8 bases at V and 0 bases at J, with 8 bases in the middle. This CDR3 has 12 amino acids. CDR1 and CDR2 (germline): SGHRS, YFSETQ. CDR3 residues: CASHSMNTEAFF. For the CDR3, the DNA is TGCGCCAGTCATTCTATGAACACTGAAGCTTTCTTT.

The chain uses TRBV7-8 and TRBJ2-7; 7 bases map to TRBD2. The CDR3 runs 14 residues. The V gene end was trimmed by 5 bases and the J gene end by 4 bases; junction bases not matched to a gene: 8. CDR1 and CDR2 from the germline V gene are SGHVS and FQNEAQ. CDR3 DNA sequence: TGTGCCAGCAGCGCCCACGGGGGGAGGTACGAGCAGTACTTC. Its translation is CASSAHGGRYEQYF.

J is TRBJ2-7 and V is TRBV6-5, with 11 bases fitting TRBD1. This CDR3 spans 14 amino acids. In germline, CDR1 is MNHEY, CDR2 SVGAGI. V gave up 5 bases and J gave up 3 bases; unmatched junction bases: 3. DNA of the CDR3: TGTGCCAGCAGTCGGGACAGGGGGGTCTACGAGCAGTACTTC. Amino acid sequence: CASSRDRGVYEQYF.

This chain connects TRBV6-5 to TRBJ2-7, with TRBD1 as a possible D gene (6 bases). The V gene lost 5 bases and the J gene lost 0 bases, with 14 bases spanning the gap. Per germline, CDR1 MNHEY and CDR2 SVGAGI. The length of the CDR3 is 15 residues. This CDR3 reads CASSTTGMSSYEQYF. CDR3 DNA sequence: TGTGCCAGCAGTACCACAGGGATGAGCTCCTACGAGCAGTACTTC.

This clonotype has a handful of counts. The J gene is TRBJ1-1, the V gene TRBV7-3; a possible D gene is TRBD1 (6 bases). CDR1 SGHTA and CDR2 FQGTGA come from the germline V gene. The CDR3 covers 14 residues. V was clipped by 5 bases and J by 4 bases, with 14 bases between them. In DNA, the CDR3 is TGTGCCAGCAGCCCAGGGGTCGGGAGCACTGAAGCTTTCTTT. The encoded protein is CASSPGVGSTEAFF.

The chain recombines TRBV9 with TRBJ2-7; D is undetermined. CDR1 and CDR2 from the germline V gene are SGDLS and YYNGEE. The CDR3 runs to 11 residues. V lost 6 bases and J lost 3, with 7 bases in between. CDR3 residues: CASMDLYEQYF. CDR3 in DNA: TGTGCCAGCATGGATCTCTACGAGCAGTACTTC.

The V call is TRBV11-2, the J call TRBJ2-7, with D possibly being TRBD1 (7 bases). Germline values: CDR1 SGHAT, CDR2 FQNNGV. The CDR3 extends over 15 amino acids. Deletions cut 4 bases from V and 3 bases from J, with 16 bases between. The CDR3 loop reads CASSWGDSRFYEQYF. CDR3 bases: TGTGCCAGCAGCTGGGGGGACAGCCGCTTCTACGAGCAGTACTTC.

The sample holds a few counts of this clonotype. CDR3 loop: CSARDRTSGKVGEQFF. DNA of the CDR3: TGCAGTGCTAGAGATCGGACTAGCGGGAAGGTGGGTGAGCAGTTCTTC. The chain uses TRBV20-1 and TRBJ2-1; TRBD2 matches at 12 bases. Germline-derived CDR1 and CDR2 are DFQATT and SNEGSKA (reference sequence). V lost 0 bases, J lost 9 bases, and 9 bases stayed unmatched. The CDR3 totals 16 residues.

The gene calls are TRBV29-1 and TRBJ2-5, with TRBD1 identical over 10 bases. The CDR3 length is 14 residues. After removal of 6 bases from V and 5 bases from J, the junction contained 9 bases not matched to a gene. Looked up from germline, CDR1 is SQVTM and CDR2 is ANQGSEA. This CDR3 reads CSVPGQGSLETQYF. Here the CDR3 DNA reads TGCAGCGTACCGGGACAGGGGTCTCTCGAGACCCAGTACTTC.

This clonotype was detected a few times. This rearrangement joins TRBV6-5 to TRBJ2-3, with 8 bases fitting TRBD2. The CDR3 extends over 17 amino acids. The germline CDR1 and CDR2 sequences are MNHEY and SVGAGI. J was trimmed by 1 base and V by 5 bases; bases with no gene match: 11. The CDR3 nucleotides are TGTGCCAGCAGTCCTTCGGGAGGGCCGGGGGGCACAGATACGCAGTATTTT. Its translation is CASSPSGGPGGTDTQYF.

V gene TRBV29-1 combines with J gene TRBJ2-3; tentatively, D is TRBD2 (6 bases). The CDR3 length is 14 residues. Trimming stripped 3 bases from V and 0 bases from J, with 10 bases between. Germline V lookup: CDR1 SQVTM, CDR2 ANQGSEA. The CDR3 spells CSVDGAGSTDTQYF. CDR3 nucleotide sequence: TGCAGCGTTGATGGGGCGGGGAGCACAGATACGCAGTATTTT.

This clonotype was counted ten times or more. This rearrangement joins TRBV15 to TRBJ2-2, with D possibly matching TRBD1 (5 bases). The CDR3 runs 14 residues. The germline CDR1 and CDR2 sequences are LNHNV and YYDKDF (reference sequence). V gave up 4 bases and J gave up 5 bases, with 11 bases separating them. The CDR3 DNA is TGTGCCACCAGCAAAGATGGGGCTACCGGGGAGCTGTTTTTT. It encodes CATSKDGATGELFF.

This rearrangement joins TRBV4-2 to TRBJ2-3; 9 positions match TRBD2. Germline V gene sequence: CDR1 LGHNA, CDR2 YNFKEQ. CDR3 length: 17 residues. The trim removed 0 bases at V and 4 bases at J, leaving 8 bases unmatched. Here the CDR3 DNA reads TGTGCCAGCAGCCAAGATCCTGCGGGAGGGCCCGCAGATACGCAGTATTTT. Residues: CASSQDPAGGPADTQYF.

The chain uses TRBV4-2 and TRBJ1-1; D remains ambiguous. This CDR3 has 17 amino acids. With 0 bases removed from V and 3 bases from J, the gap between germline ends came to 17 bases. The germline gives CDR1 LGHNA, CDR2 YNFKEQ. For the CDR3, the DNA is TGTGCCAGCAGCCAAGATCCCCGGGGTTCCCGGGACACTGAAGCTTTCTTT. It yields the protein CASSQDPRGSRDTEAFF.

This clonotype was seen only a few times. The chain carries TRBV5-6 and TRBJ2-6; D call uncertain. V lost 4 bases to trimming and J lost 3 bases, with 2 bases between them. Germline CDR1 reads SGHDT; CDR2 reads YYEEEE. The CDR3 runs 12 residues. This CDR3 is CASSVGANVLTF. CDR3 in DNA: TGTGCCAGCAGCGTTGGGGCCAACGTCCTGACTTTC. Supplemented by reference TRBV5-6 and TRBJ2-6, the full variable domain reads DAGVTQSPTHLIKTRGQQVTLRCSPKSGHDTVSWYQQALGQGPQFIFQYYEEEERQRGNFPDRFSGHQFPNYSSELNVNALLLGDSALYLCASSVGANVLTFGAGSRLTVL.

This clonotype came up a few times. DNA of the CDR3: TGTGCCACCAGCGGGTGGCCTAACTATGGCTACACCTTC. Protein product: CATSGWPNYGYTF. V is TRBV15 and J is TRBJ1-2; unclear D gene. V was trimmed by 5 bases and J by 0 bases, leaving 7 bases between them. The germline CDR1 and CDR2 sequences are LNHNV and YYDKDF (reference sequence). There are 13 residues in the CDR3.

This clonotype was counted ten times or more. This chain connects TRBV6-5 to TRBJ1-1; TRBD1 aligns across 8 bases. The germline V gene encodes CDR1 MNHEY and CDR2 SVGAGI. V was pared by 6 bases and J by 0 bases, with 9 bases of the junction left unmatched. The CDR3 totals 16 residues. The CDR3 spells CASSPRTGYLNTEAFF. CDR3 DNA: TGTGCCAGCAGCCCTCGGACAGGGTACCTGAACACTGAAGCTTTCTTT.

This clonotype was detected a few times. The genes are TRBV3-1 and TRBJ2-5; D not resolved. The V gene's germline CDR1 is LGHDT and CDR2 YNNKEL (reference sequence). Trimming left V 1 base short and J 5 bases short, with 14 bases between. This CDR3 is 15 amino acids long. Here the CDR3 DNA reads TGTGCCAGCAGCCAAGGAGACCAGAGGTGGGAGACCCAGTACTTC. Protein: CASSQGDQRWETQYF.